Reported below is one TCR beta chain. Its antigen is currently unknown. This sample was included in a study of OX40 agonist ivuxolimab in advanced cancers. Points from the study as a whole: The expanded peripheral T cells' antigen specificity was not determined.

Libraries were prepared by immunoSEQ multiplex PCR; TCRdb keeps only in-frame clonotypes and omits some of them. Here the sample spans roughly 51,000 clones, around 89% being singletons. Germline V gene lookup returns CDR1 LNHNV and CDR2 YYDKDF (reference sequence). This CDR3 comprises 13 residues. Trimming shortened V by 8 bases and J by 3 bases, and 13 bases separated the two germline ends. The investigators sampled blood at baseline, at cycle 4 day 1, and at cycle 7 day 1. This chain uses TRBV15 with TRBJ2-5; D may be TRBD1 or TRBD2 (6 bases each). This TCR derives from an adult with an advanced solid tumor such as melanoma, head and neck, liver or kidney cancer. Sequencing was performed on CD4+ or CD8+ T cells sorted from blood, taken in a trial of the OX40 agonist ivuxolimab. In DNA form, the CDR3 reads TGTGCCACCCTCTCGGGGGCGGAAGAGACCCAGTACTTC. Its translation: CATLSGAEETQYF.